This is a list of T cell receptor beta chains from one sample in a study of early T cells in non-severe SARS-CoV-2 infection. A single record per CDR3 protein comes from TCRdb applying MiXCR to the 5' RACE reads. The sample has 20,000 to 30,000 distinct CDR3 sequences; roughly 4.1% are singletons. Source material: whole blood. The source is an adult who was a healthcare worker with PCR-confirmed SARS-CoV-2 infection or an uninfected control (not recorded which). Both conserved end residues are part of each CDR3. D genes are given only for firm matches. Clone size is not always given. Where it is, it says once, few, many or a class for expanded clones.

V: TRBV27; size: NA; J: TRBJ2-3; D: NA; DNA: TGTGCCAGCAGTTCCCTAGGAAACACAGATACGCAGTATTTT; CDR3: CASSSLGNTDTQYF
V: TRBV28; size: many; J: TRBJ2-1; D: NA; DNA: TGTGCCACCCTAGTAGGGGGAGTGTACAATGAGCAGTTCTTC; CDR3: CATLVGGVYNEQFF
V: TRBV20-1; size: few; J: TRBJ1-1; D: NA; DNA: TGCAGTGCTAGTGGGCAGGGTCAGGGTAGGAAAAAAGCTTTCTTT; CDR3: CSASGQGQGRKKAFF
V: TRBV6-1; size: many; J: TRBJ2-5; D: NA; DNA: TGTGCCACCGACCCGAATTGGGGAGAGACCCAGTACTTC; CDR3: CATDPNWGETQYF
V: TRBV28; size: few; J: TRBJ2-7; D: NA; DNA: TGTGCCACCGTGCCGACAGTCAGCTCCTACGAGCAGTACTTC; CDR3: CATVPTVSSYEQYF
V: TRBV20-1; size: many; J: TRBJ1-3; D: NA; DNA: TGCAGTGCTAGTAGGGGTGGTGGAAACACCATATATTTT; CDR3: CSASRGGGNTIYF
V: TRBV28; size: many; J: TRBJ2-5; D: NA; DNA: TGTGCCATACCCCCTGCGGGGAGGGGGGAGACCCAGTACTTC; CDR3: CAIPPAGRGETQYF
V: TRBV28; size: many; J: TRBJ2-7; D: NA; DNA: TGTGCCAGCAGTTTGAGGGACGCCCCCTACGAGCAGTACTTC; CDR3: CASSLRDAPYEQYF
V: TRBV2; size: many; J: TRBJ2-6; D: TRBD1; DNA: TGTGCCAGCAGTGTGACAGGGGGTGGCAACGTCCTGACTTTC; CDR3: CASSVTGGGNVLTF
V: TRBV20-1; size: many; J: TRBJ1-5; D: NA; DNA: TGCAGTGCTAGTTGGTCGGATGATCAGCCCCAGCATTTT; CDR3: CSASWSDDQPQHF
V: TRBV5-1; size: few; J: TRBJ2-5; D: NA; DNA: TGCGCCAGCAGCTTGAGGACAGATCAAGAGACCCAGTACTTC; CDR3: CASSLRTDQETQYF
V: TRBV24-1; size: many; J: TRBJ2-2; D: NA; DNA: TGTGCCACCAGTCGGGGGCACACCGGGGAGCTGTTTTTT; CDR3: CATSRGHTGELFF
V: TRBV7-9; size: NA; J: TRBJ2-2; D: TRBD1; DNA: TGTGCCAGCAGCTTAGTTGGGACAGACACCGGGGAGCTGTTTTTT; CDR3: CASSLVGTDTGELFF
V: TRBV7-8; size: many; J: TRBJ2-1; D: NA; DNA: TGTGCCAGCAGCTTAGCCCCGGGAGAGCAGTTCTTC; CDR3: CASSLAPGEQFF
V: TRBV18; size: many; J: TRBJ1-1; D: NA; DNA: TGTGCCAGCTCACCAAGGTCTGGGAACACTGAAGCTTTCTTT; CDR3: CASSPRSGNTEAFF
V: TRBV6-1; size: many; J: TRBJ2-5; D: TRBD2; DNA: TGTGCCAGCAGTCCTGGGACTAGCGATCAAGAGACCCAGTACTTC; CDR3: CASSPGTSDQETQYF
V: TRBV20-1; size: many; J: TRBJ1-6; D: NA; DNA: TGCAGTGCTAGAGATCAGAACTATTCACCCCTCCACTTT; CDR3: CSARDQNYSPLHF
V: TRBV5-6; size: many; J: TRBJ1-3; D: NA; DNA: TGTGCCAGCAGCTTGCGTAGAGGGGAGCGCGGAAACACCATATATTTT; CDR3: CASSLRRGERGNTIYF
V: TRBV3-1; size: many; J: TRBJ1-2; D: NA; DNA: TGTGCCAGCAGCCAAGGCCAGGGACAACCCTACGAGGGCTACACCTTC; CDR3: CASSQGQGQPYEGYTF
V: TRBV7-2; size: NA; J: TRBJ1-1; D: NA; DNA: TGTGCCAGCAGCTTAGAGGTCCCGAACACTGAAGCTTTCTTT; CDR3: CASSLEVPNTEAFF
V: TRBV28; size: many; J: TRBJ2-4; D: NA; DNA: TGTGCCAGCAGTTTAGAATCGAAAAACCTAGCCAAAAACATTCAGTACTTC; CDR3: CASSLESKNLAKNIQYF
V: TRBV18; size: many; J: TRBJ1-4; D: NA; DNA: TGTGCCAGCTCACCAGGGAGGCCAACTAATGAAAAACTGTTTTTT; CDR3: CASSPGRPTNEKLFF
V: TRBV4-1; size: NA; J: TRBJ2-7; D: TRBD2; DNA: TGCGCCAGCAGCCAATTAGCGGGAGCCGACGAGCAGTACTTC; CDR3: CASSQLAGADEQYF
V: TRBV7-6; size: many; J: TRBJ2-5; D: NA; DNA: TGTGCCAGCAGCTGGGCCCCGCGGGAGACCCAGTACTTC; CDR3: CASSWAPRETQYF
V: TRBV20-1; size: many; J: TRBJ1-5; D: NA; DNA: TGCAGTGCTAGAGATTCCCAGTTTGACTCGCCCCAGCATTTT; CDR3: CSARDSQFDSPQHF
V: TRBV3-1; size: many; J: TRBJ1-4; D: NA; DNA: TGTGCCAGCAGCCAGAGTACCAGTGAAAAACTGTTTTTT; CDR3: CASSQSTSEKLFF
V: TRBV18; size: many; J: TRBJ1-3; D: NA; DNA: TGTGCCAGCTCATCGGGGACCGCTGGAAACACCATATATTTT; CDR3: CASSSGTAGNTIYF
V: TRBV19; size: NA; J: TRBJ2-1; D: NA; DNA: TGTGCCAGTAGTATGGTTGACGTAAGTAGGGGCAATGAGCAGTTCTTC; CDR3: CASSMVDVSRGNEQFF
V: TRBV24-1; size: many; J: TRBJ2-5; D: NA; DNA: TGTGCCACCAGTGATTCCGGGACATCAGAGACCCAGTACTTC; CDR3: CATSDSGTSETQYF
V: TRBV4-2; size: many; J: TRBJ2-5; D: TRBD2; DNA: TGTGCCAGCAGCCAAGGGACTAGCGGGCAGCAAGAGACCCAGTACTTC; CDR3: CASSQGTSGQQETQYF
V: TRBV3-1; size: many; J: TRBJ2-7; D: TRBD2; DNA: TGTGCCAGCAGTCGCGGGAGTTGGGACGAGCAGTACTTC; CDR3: CASSRGSWDEQYF
V: TRBV7-2; size: many; J: TRBJ1-5; D: NA; DNA: TGTGCCAGCAGCTTAGGAAGCGGACAGACCCAGCATTTT; CDR3: CASSLGSGQTQHF
V: TRBV29-1; size: many; J: TRBJ1-1; D: NA; DNA: TGCAGCGTCGGACAGTACACTGAAGCTTTCTTT; CDR3: CSVGQYTEAFF
V: TRBV18; size: many; J: TRBJ2-3; D: TRBD1; DNA: TGTGCCAGCTCGATGGACAGGGGAAGCACAGATACGCAGTATTTT; CDR3: CASSMDRGSTDTQYF
V: TRBV28; size: NA; J: TRBJ2-1; D: TRBD1; DNA: TGTGCCAGCACCGCGGACAGGGTATCCTACAATGAGCAGTTCTTC; CDR3: CASTADRVSYNEQFF
V: TRBV7-9; size: NA; J: TRBJ1-1; D: NA; DNA: TGTGCCAGCAGCTGGGAACCGAACACTGAAGCTTTCTTT; CDR3: CASSWEPNTEAFF
V: TRBV4-2; size: many; J: TRBJ2-1; D: NA; DNA: TGTGCCAGCAGCCAAGATCTTAGGGGCGAATACAATGAGCAGTTCTTC; CDR3: CASSQDLRGEYNEQFF
V: TRBV19; size: many; J: TRBJ2-7; D: TRBD2; DNA: TGTGCCAGTAGTACGGGACTATCCACCGAGCAGTACTTC; CDR3: CASSTGLSTEQYF
V: TRBV28; size: NA; J: TRBJ2-4; D: NA; DNA: TGTGCCAGCAGCCCTAGCGTCCGAAACATTCAGTACTTC; CDR3: CASSPSVRNIQYF
V: TRBV10-2; size: NA; J: TRBJ1-4; D: NA; DNA: TGCGCCAGCAGTGTCCGGGAGGGACGGAAAAAACTGTTTTTT; CDR3: CASSVREGRKKLFF
V: TRBV12-3/TRBV12-4; size: many; J: TRBJ1-3; D: NA; DNA: TGTGCCAGCAGTTTAGTCCCGAGCTCTGGAAACACCATATATTTT; CDR3: CASSLVPSSGNTIYF
V: TRBV12-3/TRBV12-4; size: many; J: TRBJ2-7; D: NA; DNA: TGTGCCAGCAGTTCTGGGAGCAGGGACGAGCAGTACTTC; CDR3: CASSSGSRDEQYF
V: TRBV5-4; size: many; J: TRBJ2-3; D: TRBD2; DNA: TGTGCCAGCAGCGACGGCGGGAGAATGACAGATACGCAGTATTTT; CDR3: CASSDGGRMTDTQYF
V: TRBV2; size: NA; J: TRBJ2-3; D: TRBD2; DNA: TGTGCCAGCAGCGCCCCAGCGGGAGGAATGAGAGATACGCAGTATTTT; CDR3: CASSAPAGGMRDTQYF
V: TRBV20-1; size: many; J: TRBJ2-3; D: TRBD2; DNA: TGCAGTGCTAGGGAGCGGGAGGCCTCAGATACGCAGTATTTT; CDR3: CSAREREASDTQYF
V: TRBV27; size: few; J: TRBJ1-2; D: NA; DNA: TGTGCCAGCAACCCGAGGGGTGTGGGAGACTATGGCTACACCTTC; CDR3: CASNPRGVGDYGYTF
V: TRBV7-3; size: NA; J: TRBJ2-1; D: NA; DNA: TGTGCCAGCAGCTTCCCACTACCTACAAACAATGAGCAGTTCTTC; CDR3: CASSFPLPTNNEQFF
V: TRBV7-8; size: many; J: TRBJ2-7; D: TRBD2; DNA: TGTGCCAGCACCGCGAGCGGGAGCGGCCTCGAGCAGTACTTC; CDR3: CASTASGSGLEQYF
V: TRBV7-8; size: few; J: TRBJ2-7; D: TRBD1; DNA: TGTGCCAGCAGCCGACAGGGGAGCCACGAGCAGTACTTC; CDR3: CASSRQGSHEQYF
V: TRBV7-6; size: many; J: TRBJ1-1; D: NA; DNA: TGTGCCAGCAGTACTAGGGGCTTATGGAACACTGAAGCTTTCTTT; CDR3: CASSTRGLWNTEAFF
V: TRBV7-9; size: medium-sized; J: TRBJ1-2; D: NA; DNA: TGTGCCAGCAGCCGGGGAGCTAACTATGGCTACACCTTC; CDR3: CASSRGANYGYTF
V: TRBV29-1; size: many; J: TRBJ2-3; D: NA; DNA: TGCAGCGTTGAGGGGACTTCAACAGATACGCAGTATTTT; CDR3: CSVEGTSTDTQYF
V: TRBV7-9; size: many; J: TRBJ2-3; D: TRBD2; DNA: TGTGCCAGCAGCTTTAGCGGGAGCACAGATACGCAGTATTTT; CDR3: CASSFSGSTDTQYF
V: TRBV27; size: many; J: TRBJ2-1; D: NA; DNA: TGTGCCAGCAGTCAGGGACCGGGGGCCTACAATGAGCAGTTCTTC; CDR3: CASSQGPGAYNEQFF
V: TRBV28; size: many; J: TRBJ2-1; D: NA; DNA: TGTGCCAGCACCGGAGGAGGGGTCACCTACAATGAGCAGTTCTTC; CDR3: CASTGGGVTYNEQFF
V: TRBV12-3/TRBV12-4; size: few; J: TRBJ2-4; D: NA; DNA: TGTGCCAGCAGTTCGGACCTACCCCCATGGATTCAGTACTTC; CDR3: CASSSDLPPWIQYF
V: TRBV2; size: many; J: TRBJ2-5; D: NA; DNA: TGTGCCAGCAGTCTAACGGGACACCTGCACTTC; CDR3: CASSLTGHLHF